This T cell receptor beta chain stems from a study of blood T cell repertoires in COVID-19. Study in general: Specimens from acute and convalescent COVID-19 originated in the United States, Italy and Spain. The cDNA or gDNA used as material had been derived from T cells, B-cell-depleted T cells, or PBMCs.

The CDR3 runs to 13 residues. Germline loops: CDR1 MDHEN, CDR2 SYDVKM. Notes on this clone: At one of its ends the junction is not consistent with the germline gene, which may arise from a read error.

Methods used by the authors: Estimation of nucleated cell counts relied on the amplification of reference gene primers. Measured with immunoSEQ multiplex PCR; TCRdb has only the in-frame clones, and not every one. That table furnishes V, J and clone size, whereas the DNA furnished D and trimming. The sample includes about 140,000 clones, more than 85% seen only once; the top ten take 2.5% to 3.5%. This receptor was taken from a man aged 60 to 69 with active or convalescent COVID-19. This chain joins TRBV28 and TRBJ1-2; perhaps TRBD1 as D (6 bases). Sequencing used peripheral blood. The CDR3 here is CASSLGGPIPPFF. In DNA form, the CDR3 reads TGTGCCAGCAGTTTAGGGGGCCCAATACCCCCGTTTTTC.